This passage covers 5 T cell receptor beta chains from one sample sequenced in a study of pediatric ulcerative colitis (dated by TCRdb to between 2018 and 2021). The method behind the library was the immunoSEQ multiplex PCR assay. Entries here come from immuneACCESS through TCRdb and include only in-frame sequences with V and J called. Some clones fail to appear in such tables; in the studies checked, an unresolved V gene covers under half of the shortfall, and the cause of the remainder is unknown. In this sample the table shows 57,000 or so clones, more than 75% of which occur a single time. The ten largest clones take up 1.5% of the sample. Sequencing was performed on blood. The receptors come from a boy between 10 and 17 years old who was a control in a study of pediatric ulcerative colitis.

This rearrangement joins TRBV28 to TRBJ2-6; D call uncertain. The CDR3 runs 14 residues. CDR1 and CDR2 (germline): MDHEN, SYDVKM. Trimming pared 8 bases from V and 0 bases from J, leaving 8 bases between. CDR3 in DNA: TGTGCCAGCCGACGCCTCTCTGGGGCCAACGTCCTGACTTTC. Amino acid sequence: CASRRLSGANVLTF.

The J gene is TRBJ1-2, the V gene TRBV10-2, with D hard to call. V lost 2 bases, J lost 6 bases, and 10 bases lay in between. The germline V gene has CDR1 WSHSY and CDR2 SAAADI. The CDR3 is made up of 13 amino acids. The CDR3 loop reads CASSEIERDGYTF. Written as DNA, the CDR3 is TGCGCCAGCAGTGAGATCGAGAGGGATGGCTACACCTTC.

V is TRBV14 and J is TRBJ1-1, with D perhaps matching TRBD1 (5 bases). CDR1 and CDR2 from the germline V gene are SGHDN and FVKESK. Trimming removed 2 bases at V and 0 bases at J, with 10 bases between. This CDR3 has 15 residues. The CDR3 DNA reads TGTGCCAGCAGCCAATTCCAGGGTTTGAACACTGAAGCTTTCTTT. As protein: CASSQFQGLNTEAFF.

The rearrangement joins TRBV27 to TRBJ2-1; D may be TRBD1 or TRBD2 (6 bases each). V was trimmed by 6 bases and J by 1 base, leaving 16 bases between them. Germline V gives CDR1 MNHEY, CDR2 SMNVEV (reference sequence). CDR3 length: 16 amino acids. CDR3 sequence (DNA): TGTGCCAGCAGAATAGGGGGGACCCTATCCTACAATGAGCAGTTCTTC. It yields the protein CASRIGGTLSYNEQFF.

The chain is built from TRBV11-2 and TRBJ2-5; no definite D call. Trimming took off 4 bases at V and 4 bases at J, with 10 bases between the two ends. This CDR3 spans 13 amino acids. Germline lookup yields CDR1 SGHAT and CDR2 FQNNGV. The CDR3, as DNA: TGTGCCAGCAGCTCCGACGGTGGAGAGACCCAGTACTTC. It codes for CASSSDGGETQYF.